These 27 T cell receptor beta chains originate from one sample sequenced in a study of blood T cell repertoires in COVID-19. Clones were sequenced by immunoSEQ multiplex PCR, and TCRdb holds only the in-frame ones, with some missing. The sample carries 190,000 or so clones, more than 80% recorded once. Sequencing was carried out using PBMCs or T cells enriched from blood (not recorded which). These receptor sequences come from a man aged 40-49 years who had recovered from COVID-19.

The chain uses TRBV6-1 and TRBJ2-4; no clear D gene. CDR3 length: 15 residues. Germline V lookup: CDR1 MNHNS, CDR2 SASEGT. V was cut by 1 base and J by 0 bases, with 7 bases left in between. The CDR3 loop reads CASSEVSTAKNIQYF. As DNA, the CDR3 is TGTGCCAGCAGTGAAGTCAGTACAGCCAAAAACATTCAGTACTTC.

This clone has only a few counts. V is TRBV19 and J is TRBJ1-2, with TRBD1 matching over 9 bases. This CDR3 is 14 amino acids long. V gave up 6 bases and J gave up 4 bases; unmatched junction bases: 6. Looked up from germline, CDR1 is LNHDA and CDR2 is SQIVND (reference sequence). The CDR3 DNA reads TGTGCCAGTAGCGAGGACAGGGGTCTCTATGGCTACACCTTC. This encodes CASSEDRGLYGYTF.

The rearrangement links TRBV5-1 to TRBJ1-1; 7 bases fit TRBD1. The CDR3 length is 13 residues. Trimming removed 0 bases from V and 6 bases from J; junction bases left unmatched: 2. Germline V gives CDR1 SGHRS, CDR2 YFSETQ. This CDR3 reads CASSLVQGAEAFF. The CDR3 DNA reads TGCGCCAGCAGCTTGGTCCAGGGGGCTGAAGCTTTCTTT. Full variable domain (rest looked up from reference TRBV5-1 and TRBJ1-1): KAGVTQTPRYLIKTRGQQVTLSCSPISGHRSVSWYQQTPGQGLQFLFEYFSETQRNKGNFPGRFSGRQFSNSRSEMNVSTLELGDSALYLCASSLVQGAEAFFGQGTRLTVV.

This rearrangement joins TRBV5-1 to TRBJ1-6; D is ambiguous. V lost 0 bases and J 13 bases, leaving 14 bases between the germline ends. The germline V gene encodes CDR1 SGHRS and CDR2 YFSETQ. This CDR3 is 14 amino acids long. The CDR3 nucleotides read TGCGCCAGCAGCTTGGTTGGCGTAGCATCGCCCCTCCACTTT. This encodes CASSLVGVASPLHF.

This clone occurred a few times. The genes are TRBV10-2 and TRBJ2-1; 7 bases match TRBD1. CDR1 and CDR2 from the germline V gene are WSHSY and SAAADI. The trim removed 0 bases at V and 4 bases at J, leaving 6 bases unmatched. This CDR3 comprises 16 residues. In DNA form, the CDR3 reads TGCGCCAGCAGTGAGTCGTGGGACAGCACTTACAATGAGCAGTTCTTC. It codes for CASSESWDSTYNEQFF.

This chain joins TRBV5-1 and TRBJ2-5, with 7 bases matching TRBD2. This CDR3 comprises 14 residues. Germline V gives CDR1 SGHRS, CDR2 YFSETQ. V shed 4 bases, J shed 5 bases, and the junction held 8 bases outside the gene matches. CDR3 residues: CASSTQDGGETQYF. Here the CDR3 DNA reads TGCGCCAGCAGCACCCAGGACGGGGGGGAGACCCAGTACTTC. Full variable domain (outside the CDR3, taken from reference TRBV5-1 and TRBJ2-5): KAGVTQTPRYLIKTRGQQVTLSCSPISGHRSVSWYQQTPGQGLQFLFEYFSETQRNKGNFPGRFSGRQFSNSRSEMNVSTLELGDSALYLCASSTQDGGETQYFGPGTRLLVL.

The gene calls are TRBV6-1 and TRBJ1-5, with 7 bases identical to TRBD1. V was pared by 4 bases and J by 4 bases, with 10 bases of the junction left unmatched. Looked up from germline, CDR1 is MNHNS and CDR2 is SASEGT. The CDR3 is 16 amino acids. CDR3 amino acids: CASSGLTGAPNQPQHF. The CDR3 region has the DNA TGTGCCAGCAGTGGCCTAACAGGGGCTCCAAATCAGCCCCAGCATTTT.

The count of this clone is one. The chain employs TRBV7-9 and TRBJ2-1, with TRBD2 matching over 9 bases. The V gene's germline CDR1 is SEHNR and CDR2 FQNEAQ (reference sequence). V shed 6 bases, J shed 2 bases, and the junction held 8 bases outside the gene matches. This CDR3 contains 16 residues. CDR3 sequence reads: CASSRAGGHPYNEQFF. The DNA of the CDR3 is TGTGCCAGCAGTAGGGCGGGAGGGCACCCCTACAATGAGCAGTTCTTC.

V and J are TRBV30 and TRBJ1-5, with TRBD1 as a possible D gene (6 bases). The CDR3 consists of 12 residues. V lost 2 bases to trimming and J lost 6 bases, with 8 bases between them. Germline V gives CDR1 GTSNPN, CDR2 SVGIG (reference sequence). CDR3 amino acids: CAWSKGVQPQHF. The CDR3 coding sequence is TGTGCCTGGAGTAAGGGGGTTCAGCCCCAGCATTTT.

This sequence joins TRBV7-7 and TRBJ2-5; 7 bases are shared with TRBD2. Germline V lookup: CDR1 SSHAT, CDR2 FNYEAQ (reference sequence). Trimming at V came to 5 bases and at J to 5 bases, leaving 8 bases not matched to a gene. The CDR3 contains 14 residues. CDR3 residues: CASSPGLGVETQYF. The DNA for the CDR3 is TGTGCCAGCAGCCCTGGACTAGGTGTTGAGACCCAGTACTTC.

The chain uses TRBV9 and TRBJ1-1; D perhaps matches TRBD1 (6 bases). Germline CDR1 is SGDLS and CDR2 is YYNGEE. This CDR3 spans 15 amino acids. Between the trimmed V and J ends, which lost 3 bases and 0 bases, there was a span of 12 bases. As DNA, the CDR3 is TGTGCCAGCAGCGACAAAGGGACAATGAACACTGAAGCTTTCTTT. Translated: CASSDKGTMNTEAFF.

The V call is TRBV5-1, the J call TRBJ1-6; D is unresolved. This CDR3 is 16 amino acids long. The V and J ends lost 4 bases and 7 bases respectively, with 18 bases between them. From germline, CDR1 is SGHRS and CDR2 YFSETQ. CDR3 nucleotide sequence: TGCGCCAGCAGCCCCGTTGGTGAGGGTTACAATTCACCCCTCCACTTT. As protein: CASSPVGEGYNSPLHF.

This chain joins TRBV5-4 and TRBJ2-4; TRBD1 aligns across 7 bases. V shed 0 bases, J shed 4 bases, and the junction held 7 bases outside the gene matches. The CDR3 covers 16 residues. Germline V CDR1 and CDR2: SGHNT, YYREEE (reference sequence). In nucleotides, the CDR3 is TGTGCCAGCAGCTTGGGGACCCAGGGGGTTAAAAACATTCAGTACTTC. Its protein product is CASSLGTQGVKNIQYF.

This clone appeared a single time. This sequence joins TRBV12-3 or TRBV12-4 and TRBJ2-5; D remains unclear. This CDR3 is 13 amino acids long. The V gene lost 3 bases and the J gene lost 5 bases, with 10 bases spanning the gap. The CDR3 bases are TGTGCCAGCAGTTTTCTGCCTAGTGAGACCCAGTACTTC. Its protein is CASSFLPSETQYF.

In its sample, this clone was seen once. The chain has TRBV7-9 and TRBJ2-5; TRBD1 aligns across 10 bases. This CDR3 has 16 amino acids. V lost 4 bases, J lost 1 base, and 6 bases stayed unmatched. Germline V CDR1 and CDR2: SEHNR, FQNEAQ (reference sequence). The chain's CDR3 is CASSSTGGAGQETQYF. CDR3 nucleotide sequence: TGTGCCAGCAGCTCGACAGGGGGCGCGGGCCAAGAGACCCAGTACTTC.

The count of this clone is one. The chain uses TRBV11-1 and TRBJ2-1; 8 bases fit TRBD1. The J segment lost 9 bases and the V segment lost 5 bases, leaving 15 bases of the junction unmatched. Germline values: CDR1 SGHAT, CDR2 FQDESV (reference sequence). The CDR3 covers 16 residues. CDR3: CASSPLGQGVGGEQFF. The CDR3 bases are TGTGCCAGCAGCCCCCTCGGACAGGGAGTGGGCGGTGAGCAGTTCTTC.

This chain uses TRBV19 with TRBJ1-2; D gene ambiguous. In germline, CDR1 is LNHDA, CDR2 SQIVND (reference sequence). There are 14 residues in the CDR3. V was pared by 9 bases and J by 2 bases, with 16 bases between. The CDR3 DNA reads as TGTGCCAGCCTAGGAAGGTCGGGGAACTATGGCTACACCTTC. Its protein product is CASLGRSGNYGYTF.

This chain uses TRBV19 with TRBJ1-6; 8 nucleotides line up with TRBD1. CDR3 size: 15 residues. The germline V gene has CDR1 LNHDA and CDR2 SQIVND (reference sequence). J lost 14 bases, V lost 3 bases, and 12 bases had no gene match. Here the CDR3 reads CASSIGQGTTGALHF. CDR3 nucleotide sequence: TGTGCCAGTAGTATCGGACAGGGCACTACCGGGGCCCTCCACTTT.

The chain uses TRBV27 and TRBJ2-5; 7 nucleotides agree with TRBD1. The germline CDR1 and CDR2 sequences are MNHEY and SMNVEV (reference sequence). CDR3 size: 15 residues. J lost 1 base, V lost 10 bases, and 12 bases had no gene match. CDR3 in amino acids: CAITRRQGVQETQYF. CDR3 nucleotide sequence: TGTGCCATCACCCGGCGCCAGGGGGTCCAAGAGACCCAGTACTTC.

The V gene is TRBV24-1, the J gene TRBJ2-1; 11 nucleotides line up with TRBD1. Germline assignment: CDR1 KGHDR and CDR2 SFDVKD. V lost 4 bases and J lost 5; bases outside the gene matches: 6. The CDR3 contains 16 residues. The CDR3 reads CATSDPGQGGHNEQFF. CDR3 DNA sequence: TGTGCCACCAGTGACCCGGGACAGGGGGGGCACAATGAGCAGTTCTTC.

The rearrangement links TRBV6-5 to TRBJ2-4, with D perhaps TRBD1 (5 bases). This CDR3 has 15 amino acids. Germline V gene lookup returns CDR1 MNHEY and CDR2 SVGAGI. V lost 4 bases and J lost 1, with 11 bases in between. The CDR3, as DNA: TGTGCCAGCAGTTCAGGGTCAGGTGCCAAAAACATTCAGTACTTC. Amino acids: CASSSGSGAKNIQYF.

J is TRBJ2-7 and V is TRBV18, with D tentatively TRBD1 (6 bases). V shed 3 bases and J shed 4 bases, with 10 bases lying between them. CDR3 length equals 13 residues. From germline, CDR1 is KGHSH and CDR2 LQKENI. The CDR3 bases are TGTGCCAGCTCACCGCCTACAGGGTACGAGCAGTACTTC. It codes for CASSPPTGYEQYF.

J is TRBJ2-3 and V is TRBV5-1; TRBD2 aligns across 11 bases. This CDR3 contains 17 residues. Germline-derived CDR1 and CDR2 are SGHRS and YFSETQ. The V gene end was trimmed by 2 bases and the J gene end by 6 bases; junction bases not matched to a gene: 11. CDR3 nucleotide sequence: TGCGCCAGCAGCTTCTCCCTAGCGGGGGGAGGTGGGGATACGCAGTATTTT. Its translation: CASSFSLAGGGGDTQYF.

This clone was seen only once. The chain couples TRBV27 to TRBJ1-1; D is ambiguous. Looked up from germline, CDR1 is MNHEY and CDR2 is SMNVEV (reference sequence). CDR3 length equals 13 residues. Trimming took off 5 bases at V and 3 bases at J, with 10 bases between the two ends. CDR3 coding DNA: TGTGCCAGCAGTCTGAGCCTTGACACTGAAGCTTTCTTT. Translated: CASSLSLDTEAFF.

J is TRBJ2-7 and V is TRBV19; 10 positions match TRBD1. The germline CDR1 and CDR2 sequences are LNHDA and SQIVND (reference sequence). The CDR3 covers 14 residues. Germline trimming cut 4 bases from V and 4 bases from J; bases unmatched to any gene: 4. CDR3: CASSTRTGGYEQYF. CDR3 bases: TGTGCCAGTAGTACCCGGACAGGGGGATACGAGCAGTACTTC.

In nucleotides, the CDR3 is TGTGCCAGCAGCTTAGTAGGGCGTGGAGGGAACACTGAAGCTTTCTTT. It codes for CASSLVGRGGNTEAFF. The chain combines TRBV7-9 with TRBJ1-1; D gene ambiguous. Germline V lookup: CDR1 SEHNR, CDR2 FQNEAQ (reference sequence). The CDR3 is 16 amino acids. Trimming removed 1 base at V and 1 base at J, with 13 bases between.

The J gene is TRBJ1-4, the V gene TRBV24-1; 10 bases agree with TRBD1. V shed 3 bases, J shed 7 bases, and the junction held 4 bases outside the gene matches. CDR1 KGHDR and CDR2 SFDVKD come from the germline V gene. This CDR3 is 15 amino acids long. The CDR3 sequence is CATSDPGDRGEKLFF. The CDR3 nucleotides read TGTGCCACCAGTGATCCGGGGGACAGGGGTGAAAAACTGTTTTTT.